These T cell receptor beta chains were read from a single sample in a study of monozygotic twins with cystic fibrosis. This table comes from immunoSEQ multiplex PCR, and its TCRdb copy is limited to in-frame clones, with some not included. The sample contains around 35,000 clones, 84% of which appear only once. Sequencing was performed on blood. The origin of the receptors is a girl aged 2-10 years with cystic fibrosis. Both conserved end residues are part of each CDR3. D genes are given only for firm matches. Clone size is not always given. Where it is, it says once, few, many or a class for expanded clones.

>TRBJ2-7|TRBD2|TRBV2|-
TGTGCCAGCAGTGAAGATTATTCTAGCGGCCTATCCTACGAGCAGTACTTC
CASSEDYSSGLSYEQYF
>TRBJ2-7|-|TRBV7-2|-
TGTGCCAGCAGCCTAGCCGCACGGGTCTCCTACGAGCAGTACTTC
CASSLAARVSYEQYF
>TRBJ2-2|TRBD2|TRBV9|-
TGTGCCAGCAGCGGGACTAGCGGGGAGGACGGGGAGCTGTTTTTT
CASSGTSGEDGELFF
>TRBJ1-1|-|TRBV7-8|-
TGTGCCAGCAGTTCATCAGGGGTGCTCCTTCTGAACACTGAAGCTTTCTTT
CASSSSGVLLLNTEAFF
>TRBJ1-1|-|TRBV6-5|once
TGTGCCAGCACCCCCCGGCACAGGGTCCCTGAAGCTTTCTTT
CASTPRHRVPEAFF
>TRBJ1-4|-|TRBV15|-
TGTGCCACCAGCAGGAGCGGGACCCTTAATGAAAAACTGTTTTTT
CATSRSGTLNEKLFF
>TRBJ1-2|-|TRBV6-1|-
TGTGCCAGTATCCTGGGGTATGGCTACACCTTC
CASILGYGYTF
>TRBJ1-2|TRBD1|TRBV4-1|-
TGCGCCAGCAGCCAAGGGACAGGGAGCAATGGCTACACCTTC
CASSQGTGSNGYTF
>TRBJ1-6|-|TRBV19|-
TGTGCCAGTAGTACCCTAGCGACAGCCAGTAATTCACCCCTCCACTTT
CASSTLATASNSPLHF
>TRBJ1-5|-|TRBV4-1|-
TGCGCCAGCAGCCAAGGGGGTAGCAATCAGCCCCAGCATTTT
CASSQGGSNQPQHF
>TRBJ2-3|-|TRBV6-1|-
TGTGCCAGCAGTGAAGGTTGGACAGAGTTT
CASSEGWTEF
>TRBJ2-7|-|TRBV4-1|-
TGCGCCAGCAGCCAAGAAGCCGACCCAGGGTACGAGCAGTACTTC
CASSQEADPGYEQYF
>TRBJ2-7|TRBD2|TRBV2|-
TGTGCCAGCAGGGGACTAGGGACCTCCTACGAGCAGTACTTC
CASRGLGTSYEQYF